What follows are 22 T cell receptor beta chains derived from one specimen sequenced in a study of cytomegalovirus exposure and HLA in healthy donors. The PCR had 60 Vbeta and 13 Jbeta primers. The data were produced by immunoSEQ multiplex PCR, yet TCRdb's version contains in-frame clones alone and is incomplete. The sample includes some 150,000 clones, 75% to 85% of them seen just once. Sample: PBMCs. The origin of the receptors is a man aged 50-59 years in good health and CMV-seropositive.

The chain recombines TRBV30 with TRBJ1-4, with 7 positions matching TRBD1. The CDR3 is 14 amino acids. V dropped 2 bases and J dropped 5; count of bases not matched to a gene: 5. Germline V CDR1 and CDR2: GTSNPN, SVGIG (reference sequence). The chain's CDR3 is CAWSRQGPNEKLFF. CDR3 coding DNA: TGTGCCTGGAGTCGACAGGGACCCAATGAAAAACTGTTTTTT.

The CDR3 loop is CASSFSSGRGSETQYF. The DNA for the CDR3 is TGTGCCAGCAGTTTCTCCAGCGGGAGAGGGTCGGAGACCCAGTACTTC. The chain has TRBV28 and TRBJ2-5; 8 bases fit TRBD2. The CDR3 extends over 16 amino acids. CDR1 and CDR2 from the germline V gene are MDHEN and SYDVKM. J lost 5 bases, V lost 3 bases, and 11 bases had no gene match.

The chain combines TRBV18 with TRBJ2-2, with 7 bases lining up with TRBD2. CDR3 size: 15 residues. From germline, CDR1 is KGHSH and CDR2 LQKENI. J lost 4 bases, V lost 0 bases, and 2 bases had no gene match. DNA for the CDR3: TGTGCCAGCTCACCACCTTCGGGGGGCACCGGGGAGCTGTTTTTT. Amino acid sequence: CASSPPSGGTGELFF.

This clone was seen a single time. The chain combines TRBV19 with TRBJ2-2; TRBD1 might be the D (6 bases). V lost 6 bases, J lost 6 bases, and 11 bases lay in between. The germline gives CDR1 LNHDA, CDR2 SQIVND (reference sequence). CDR3 length: 13 residues. The CDR3 reads CASRTSGAGELFF. CDR3 DNA: TGTGCCAGTAGAACCTCAGGGGCCGGGGAGCTGTTTTTT. The full variable domain, completed using reference TRBV19 and TRBJ2-2, is DGGITQSPKYLFRKEGQNVTLSCEQNLNHDAMYWYRQDPGQGLRLIYYSQIVNDFQKGDIAEGYSVSREKKESFPLTVTSAQKNPTAFYLCASRTSGAGELFFGEGSRLTVL.

The rearrangement links TRBV28 to TRBJ1-5; the match to TRBD1 covers 7 bases. Losses at the gene ends were 5 bases for V and 4 bases for J; bases not matched to a gene: 5. This CDR3 has 14 residues. Per the germline V gene, CDR1 is MDHEN and CDR2 is SYDVKM. The chain's CDR3 is CASSPTGKNQPQHF. The CDR3 DNA is TGTGCCAGCAGTCCGACAGGGAAGAATCAGCCCCAGCATTTT. Variable domain in full (rest from reference TRBV28 and TRBJ1-5): DVKVTQSSRYLVKRTGEKVFLECVQDMDHENMFWYRQDPGLGLRLIYFSYDVKMKEKGDIPEGYSVSREKKERFSLILESASTNQTSMYLCASSPTGKNQPQHFGDGTRLSIL.

This rearrangement joins TRBV7-2 to TRBJ2-7, with D perhaps matching TRBD1 (5 bases). The CDR3 covers 14 residues. V was trimmed by 2 bases and J by 3 bases, leaving 11 bases between them. Germline CDR1 is SGHTA and CDR2 is FQGNSA. The CDR3 DNA sequence: TGTGCCAGCAGCTTACAGGGCCCCTACTACGAGCAGTACTTC. It yields the protein CASSLQGPYYEQYF.

The chain employs TRBV30 and TRBJ2-3; 10 bases agree with TRBD1. Germline assignment: CDR1 GTSNPN and CDR2 SVGIG (reference sequence). V shed 5 bases and J 6 bases; nucleotides not matched to a gene: 5. The CDR3 consists of 13 residues. CDR3 sequence reads: CAWARTGGDTQYF. The CDR3 coding sequence is TGTGCCTGGGCCCGGACAGGGGGGGATACGCAGTATTTT.

J is TRBJ1-6 and V is TRBV5-4; D uncertain. Germline loops: CDR1 SGHNT, CDR2 YYREEE (reference sequence). V dropped 3 bases and J dropped 8 bases, with 12 bases sitting between them. The CDR3 loop spans 14 amino acids. The CDR3 loop reads CASSSEARDSPLHF. The CDR3 coding sequence is TGTGCCAGCAGCTCAGAGGCGAGAGATTCACCCCTCCACTTT.

The J gene is TRBJ2-7, the V gene TRBV7-8; the match to TRBD2 covers 8 bases. J gave up 3 bases and V 2 bases, and 6 bases lay outside the gene matches. This CDR3 comprises 15 residues. From germline, CDR1 is SGHVS and CDR2 FQNEAQ. The CDR3 loop reads CASSLKTSGLYEQYF. The CDR3 nucleotides read TGTGCCAGCAGCTTAAAAACTAGCGGACTCTACGAGCAGTACTTC.

The rearrangement links TRBV7-9 to TRBJ1-2; 9 bases map to TRBD1. Trimming at V came to 3 bases and at J to 2 bases, leaving 4 bases not matched to a gene. CDR3 length: 15 residues. The germline gives CDR1 SEHNR, CDR2 FQNEAQ (reference sequence). In DNA, the CDR3 is TGTGCCAGCAGCTTCAAAGGACAGGGGAACTATGGCTACACCTTC. As protein: CASSFKGQGNYGYTF.

The chain links TRBV12-5 to TRBJ2-1; 8 bases are a match to TRBD1. Germline CDR1 and CDR2: LGHNT and FRNRAP. The CDR3 extends over 16 amino acids. The V segment lost 2 bases and the J segment 9 bases; nucleotides outside the gene matches: 12. The CDR3 reads CASGLLVRGQVTEQFF. The CDR3 bases are TGTGCTAGTGGTTTGCTAGTCAGGGGGCAGGTTACTGAGCAGTTCTTC.

The chain joins TRBV19 to TRBJ2-2, with 8 bases aligning to TRBD1. Germline CDR1 and CDR2: LNHDA and SQIVND (reference sequence). Trimming cost V 4 bases and J 7 bases; bases outside gene matches: 11. This CDR3 has 16 amino acids. CDR3 region: CASSSQGASSVGELFF. In DNA, the CDR3 is TGTGCCAGTAGTAGCCAGGGGGCCTCCAGTGTCGGGGAGCTGTTTTTT.

This chain uses TRBV28 with TRBJ2-2; 9 bases are shared with TRBD1. The CDR3 totals 15 residues. V gave up 2 bases and J gave up 5 bases; unmatched junction bases: 3. Germline CDR1 MDHEN, CDR2 SYDVKM. The CDR3 sequence is CASSLGTGTTGELFF. The CDR3 nucleotides read TGTGCCAGCAGTTTAGGGACAGGGACGACCGGGGAGCTGTTTTTT.

This clone has more than one count but fewer than ten. The genes are TRBV6-5 and TRBJ2-7, with 10 bases lining up with TRBD1. CDR1 and CDR2 from the germline V gene are MNHEY and SVGAGI. This CDR3 has 14 amino acids. The V segment lost 3 bases and the J segment 7 bases; nucleotides outside the gene matches: 6. The CDR3: CASSYWTGGSEQYF. The CDR3 DNA reads as TGTGCCAGCAGTTATTGGACAGGGGGTAGTGAGCAGTACTTC.

There are a few counts of this clone. It is unclear where the CDR3 begins or ends on the DNA, so no DNA is shown, and the CDR3 is as TCRdb lists it. The chain combines TRBV7-9 with TRBJ1-5. The CDR3 length is 19 residues, termini included. Germline CDR1 SEHNR, CDR2 FQNEAQ (reference sequence). CDR3 loop: CSSSGRVLKLYYCNQPQHF.

This clone was seen just once. V usage is TRBV5-4 and J usage is TRBJ2-2; D remains ambiguous. Trimming stripped 1 base from V and 6 bases from J, with 4 bases between. Germline values: CDR1 SGHNT, CDR2 YYREEE (reference sequence). The CDR3 covers 12 residues. In DNA, the CDR3 is TGTGCCAGCAGCTTGCCAGCCGGGGAGCTGTTTTTT. It encodes CASSLPAGELFF.

The J gene is TRBJ2-2, the V gene TRBV5-1, with D perhaps TRBD1 (5 bases). This CDR3 has 16 amino acids. V lost 0 bases to trimming and J lost 1 base, with 10 bases between them. Germline assignment: CDR1 SGHRS and CDR2 YFSETQ. Here the CDR3 DNA reads TGCGCCAGCAGCTTGGATTCAGGGCTGAACACCGGGGAGCTGTTTTTT. Residues: CASSLDSGLNTGELFF.

CDR3 loop: CASSYGQGHYEQYF. Written as DNA, the CDR3 is TGTGCCAGCAGCTATGGACAGGGGCACTACGAGCAGTACTTC. The rearrangement uses TRBV7-9 and TRBJ2-7, with 9 bases that match TRBD1. The CDR3 consists of 14 residues. Trimming at V came to 4 bases and at J to 3 bases, leaving 4 bases not matched to a gene. Germline V CDR1 and CDR2: SEHNR, FQNEAQ (reference sequence).

With respect to this clone: At one end the junction does not follow the germline gene, possibly because of a read error. J is TRBJ1-1 and V is TRBV5-5; 10 positions agree with TRBD1. The CDR3 spans 16 residues. Germline V gives CDR1 SGHKS, CDR2 YYEKEE (reference sequence). CDR3 residues: CASSLGTGERRTEAFF. The CDR3 DNA reads TGTGCCAGCAGTTTGGGGACAGGGGAAAGAAGGACTGAAGCTTTCTTT.

The J gene is TRBJ2-7, the V gene TRBV13, with 8 bases aligning to TRBD1. The V segment lost 3 bases and the J segment 6 bases; nucleotides outside the gene matches: 7. CDR1 and CDR2 (germline): PRHDT, FYEKMQ (reference sequence). The CDR3 consists of 14 residues. CDR3 nucleotide sequence: TGTGCCAGCAGCTTTTCGGGCAGGGGGCGCGAGCAGTACTTC. It is translated as CASSFSGRGREQYF.

The J gene is TRBJ2-7, the V gene TRBV18; unclear D gene. The V end lost 1 base, the J end lost 5 bases, and 9 bases lay between the germline ends. Germline values: CDR1 KGHSH, CDR2 LQKENI. The CDR3 is made up of 13 amino acids. The CDR3 sequence is CASSPLFGHEQYF. CDR3 DNA: TGTGCCAGCTCACCACTTTTTGGGCACGAGCAGTACTTC.

The chain employs TRBV5-1 and TRBJ2-1, with 7 bases that match TRBD1. The CDR3 runs to 14 residues. The germline gives CDR1 SGHRS, CDR2 YFSETQ. The J segment lost 0 bases and the V segment lost 5 bases, leaving 2 bases of the junction unmatched. The CDR3 DNA reads TGCGCCAGCAGGCCAGGGGGCTCCTACAATGAGCAGTTCTTC. It translates to CASRPGGSYNEQFF.